One and the same sample provided the 10 T cell receptor beta chains below, sequenced in a study of a mutant IDH1 vaccine in newly diagnosed glioma. Clones were read by immunoSEQ multiplex PCR, and TCRdb kept only the in-frame ones, dropping some. This table has 50,000 to 65,000 clones, around 80% appearing once. Noted time point: week 5, during vaccination. It was 300 ug of mutant IDH1 20-mer peptide that made up each vaccine dose, given with topical imiquimod. These receptors lack a known antigen. The source material was PBMCs, sampled from a glioma patient whose treatment included an IDH1 peptide vaccine. The source is a man aged 30 to 39 with glioma.

The chain links TRBV7-9 to TRBJ1-2, with D unresolved. The ends were cut back, 1 base at V and 8 bases at J, with 2 bases in the middle. The CDR3 consists of 10 residues. From germline, CDR1 is SEHNR and CDR2 FQNEAQ (reference sequence). DNA of the CDR3: TGTGCCAGCAGCTTAGGGGGCTACACCTTC. This codes for CASSLGGYTF.

V is TRBV29-1 and J is TRBJ2-7, with TRBD1 identical over 7 bases. CDR3 size: 13 residues. Germline-derived CDR1 and CDR2 are SQVTM and ANQGSEA. The V and J ends lost 4 bases and 5 bases, in that order; junction bases with no gene match: 8. The CDR3 nucleotides read TGCAGCGTTGGGCAGGGACAGAAGGACGAGCAGTACTTC. Residues: CSVGQGQKDEQYF.

In its sample, this clone was seen once. The chain combines TRBV5-4 with TRBJ2-3, with 8 bases that match TRBD2. V gave up 1 base and J gave up 0 bases; unmatched junction bases: 7. Germline V CDR1 and CDR2: SGHNT, YYREEE (reference sequence). The CDR3 sequence is 17 residues long. The CDR3 region has the DNA TGTGCCAGCAGCTTGATGGCGGGGGGCACTAGCACAGATACGCAGTATTTT. As protein: CASSLMAGGTSTDTQYF.

V usage is TRBV18 and J usage is TRBJ2-7; a weak D match, TRBD1 (6 bases). The CDR3 has 15 residues. Germline V gene sequence: CDR1 KGHSH, CDR2 LQKENI. V was shortened by 5 bases and J by 0 bases, with 14 bases between the two germline ends. CDR3 in DNA: TGTGCCAGCTCATTAGTTGGACAGATCTCCTACGAGCAGTACTTC. This gives the protein CASSLVGQISYEQYF.

CDR3 nucleotides: TGTGCCAGCAGCCCCGGACAGGGGGGTCAGCCCCAGCATTTT. Protein sequence: CASSPGQGGQPQHF. The chain joins TRBV7-2 to TRBJ1-5; 10 nucleotides line up with TRBD1. The germline V gene encodes CDR1 SGHTA and CDR2 FQGNSA. The CDR3 runs to 14 residues. Trimming took 5 bases from V and 6 from J; bases not matched to a gene: 4.

The chain recombines TRBV2 with TRBJ1-2; a possible D gene is TRBD1 (6 bases). In germline, CDR1 is SNHLY, CDR2 FYNNEI. The CDR3 runs to 15 residues. The ends were cut back, 4 bases at V and 1 base at J, with 13 bases in the middle. The CDR3 region has the DNA TGTGCCAGCAGTGGTTCCGGGACATTTAACTATGGCTACACCTTC. Its translation is CASSGSGTFNYGYTF.

This clone was observed a few times. This chain uses TRBV27 with TRBJ1-5; a possible D gene is TRBD1 (5 bases). This CDR3 region has 14 residues. CDR1 and CDR2 from the germline V gene are MNHEY and SMNVEV (reference sequence). Trimming pared 2 bases from V and 7 bases from J, leaving 12 bases between. The CDR3 protein is CASSLGGRGQPQHF. CDR3 DNA sequence: TGTGCCAGCAGTTTAGGCGGTCGGGGGCAGCCCCAGCATTTT.

This chain links TRBV28 with TRBJ1-2, with D possibly TRBD1 on 5 matching bases. V was shortened by 5 bases and J by 4 bases, with 14 bases between the two germline ends. The CDR3 consists of 14 residues. Germline CDR1 and CDR2: MDHEN and SYDVKM. DNA for the CDR3: TGTGCCAGCAGTCAGGGACGGGGAGTCTATGGCTACACCTTC. It specifies CASSQGRGVYGYTF.

The genes are TRBV18 and TRBJ2-5, with 15 bases aligning to TRBD2. The ends lost 4 bases at V and 0 bases at J; junction bases unmatched: 6. The length of the CDR3 is 18 residues. Germline V gene lookup returns CDR1 KGHSH and CDR2 LQKENI. CDR3 sequence: CASSLRTSGGEYQETQYF. The CDR3 nucleotides read TGTGCCAGCTCACTTCGGACTAGCGGGGGGGAATACCAAGAGACCCAGTACTTC.

The chain carries TRBV4-1 and TRBJ2-5; D not resolved. Looked up from germline, CDR1 is MGHRA and CDR2 is YSYEKL. CDR3 length: 15 amino acids. Trimming pared 4 bases from V and 2 bases from J, leaving 14 bases between. As DNA, the CDR3 is TGCGCCAGCAGCCGCCTATCAGATAAACAAGAGACCCAGTACTTC. Translating gives CASSRLSDKQETQYF.